This paragraph reports one T cell receptor (beta chain). Germline values: CDR1 LGHNA, CDR2 YNFKEQ. The CDR3 totals 14 residues. V was cut by 0 bases and J by 0 bases, with 6 bases left in between. These data belong to a study of OX40 agonist ivuxolimab in advanced cancers. Study-level information: The mean age was 60 years, ranging from roughly 23 to 79, with 65% to 85% of participants male.

The data were produced by immunoSEQ multiplex PCR, yet TCRdb's version contains in-frame clones alone and is incomplete. The sample shows 78,000 or so clones, more than 85% of them seen only once. The rearrangement links TRBV4-2 to TRBJ2-7; no clear D. The sample consisted of CD4+ or CD8+ T cells sorted from blood, taken in a trial of the OX40 agonist ivuxolimab. The source is an adult with an advanced solid tumor such as melanoma, head and neck, liver or kidney cancer. For the CDR3, the DNA is TGTGCCAGCAGCCAAGAAAGGAGCTCCTACGAGCAGTACTTC. It codes for CASSQERSSYEQYF.